The 2 T cell receptor beta chains listed next were all sequenced from one sample in a study of shared clonotypes between healthy human individuals. Sequencing was performed with immunoSEQ multiplex PCR; in TCRdb, only in-frame clones are kept and a portion is missing. The table lists hundreds of thousands of clones, around 96% of them singletons. Specimen: naive CD4+ T cells sorted from blood. Subset described: CD45RA+ positively selected. The receptors stem from a woman in her 30s in good health.

This chain uses TRBV11-2 with TRBJ2-7; a weak D match, TRBD2 (5 bases). Per germline, CDR1 SGHAT and CDR2 FQNNGV. The V end lost 3 bases, the J end lost 8 bases, and 11 bases lay between the germline ends. The CDR3 spans 12 residues. CDR3 coding DNA: TGTGCCAGCAGCTTTGCGGGCGTACAGCAGTACTTC. Translated: CASSFAGVQQYF.

DNA of the CDR3: TGCGCCAGCACCGACCGGGACGTTAGCTTAGATACGCAGTATTTT. Translation gives CASTDRDVSLDTQYF. The gene calls are TRBV5-1 and TRBJ2-3; either TRBD1 or TRBD2 may supply D (5 bases each). V dropped 6 bases and J dropped 5 bases, with 19 bases sitting between them. The CDR3 has 15 amino acids. From germline, CDR1 is SGHRS and CDR2 YFSETQ. Supplemented by reference TRBV5-1 and TRBJ2-3, the full variable domain reads KAGVTQTPRYLIKTRGQQVTLSCSPISGHRSVSWYQQTPGQGLQFLFEYFSETQRNKGNFPGRFSGRQFSNSRSEMNVSTLELGDSALYLCASTDRDVSLDTQYFGPGTRLTVL.